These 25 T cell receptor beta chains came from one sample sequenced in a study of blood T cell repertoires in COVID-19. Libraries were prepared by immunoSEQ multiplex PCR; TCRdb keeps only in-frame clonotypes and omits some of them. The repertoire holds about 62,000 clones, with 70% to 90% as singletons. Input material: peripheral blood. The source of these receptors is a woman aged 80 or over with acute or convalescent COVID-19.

The CDR3 DNA reads as TGTGCCAGCAGTTTATCGGGCAGGGGGCCTGATCAGCCCCAGCATTTT. The encoded protein is CASSLSGRGPDQPQHF. The chain is built from TRBV27 and TRBJ1-5; TRBD1 matches at 8 bases. Germline V CDR1 and CDR2: MNHEY, SMNVEV (reference sequence). The CDR3 runs to 16 residues. Trimming removed 0 bases from V and 5 bases from J; junction bases left unmatched: 6.

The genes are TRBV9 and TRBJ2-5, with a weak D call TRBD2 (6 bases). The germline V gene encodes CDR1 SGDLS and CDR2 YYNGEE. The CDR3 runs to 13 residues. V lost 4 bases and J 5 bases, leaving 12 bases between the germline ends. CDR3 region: CASSPGGSETQYF. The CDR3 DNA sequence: TGTGCCAGCAGCCCTGGAGGGTCGGAGACCCAGTACTTC.

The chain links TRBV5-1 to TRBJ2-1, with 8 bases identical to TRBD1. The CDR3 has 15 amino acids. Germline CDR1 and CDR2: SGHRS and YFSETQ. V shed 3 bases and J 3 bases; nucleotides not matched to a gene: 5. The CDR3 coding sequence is TGCGCCAGCAGCTCGGGACAGGCCGTCTACAATGAGCAGTTCTTC. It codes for CASSSGQAVYNEQFF.

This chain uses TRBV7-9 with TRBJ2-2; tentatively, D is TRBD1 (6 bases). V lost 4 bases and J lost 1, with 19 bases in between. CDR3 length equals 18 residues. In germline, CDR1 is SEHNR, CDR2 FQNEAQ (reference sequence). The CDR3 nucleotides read TGTGCCAGCAGCTCGCTGACAGGTCCGTCTATGAACACCGGGGAGCTGTTTTTT. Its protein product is CASSSLTGPSMNTGELFF. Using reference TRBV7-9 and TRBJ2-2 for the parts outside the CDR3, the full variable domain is DTGVSQNPRHKITKRGQNVTFRCDPISEHNRLYWYRQTLGQGPEFLTYFQNEAQLEKSRLLSDRFSAERPKGSFSTLEIQRTEQGDSAMYLCASSSLTGPSMNTGELFFGEGSRLTVL.

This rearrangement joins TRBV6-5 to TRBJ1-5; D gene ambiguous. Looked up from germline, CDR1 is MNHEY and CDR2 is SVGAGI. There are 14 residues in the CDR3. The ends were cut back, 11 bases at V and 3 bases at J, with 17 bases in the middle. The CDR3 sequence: CASSGRQYNQPQHF. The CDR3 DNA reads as TGTGCCTCTTCCGGGAGGCAGTACAATCAGCCCCAGCATTTT.

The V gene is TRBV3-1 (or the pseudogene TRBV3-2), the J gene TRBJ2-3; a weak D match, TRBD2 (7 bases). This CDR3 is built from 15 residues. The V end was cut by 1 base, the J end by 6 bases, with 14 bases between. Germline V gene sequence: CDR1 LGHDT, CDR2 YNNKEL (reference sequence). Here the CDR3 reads CASSQVRGAVDTQYF. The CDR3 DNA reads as TGTGCCAGCAGCCAAGTACGGGGGGCAGTGGATACGCAGTATTTT.

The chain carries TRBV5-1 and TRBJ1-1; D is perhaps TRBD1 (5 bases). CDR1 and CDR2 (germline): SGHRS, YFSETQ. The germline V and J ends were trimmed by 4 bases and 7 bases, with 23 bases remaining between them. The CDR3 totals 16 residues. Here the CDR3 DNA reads TGCGCCAGCAGCATCACGTCAGGGTTGATATTAAGTGAAGCTTTCTTT. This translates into CASSITSGLILSEAFF.

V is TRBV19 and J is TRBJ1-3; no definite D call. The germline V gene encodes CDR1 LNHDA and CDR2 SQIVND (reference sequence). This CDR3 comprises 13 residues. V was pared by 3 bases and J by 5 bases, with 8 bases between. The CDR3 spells CASSMEYRNTIYF. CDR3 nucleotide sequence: TGTGCCAGTAGTATGGAGTATAGAAACACCATATATTTT.

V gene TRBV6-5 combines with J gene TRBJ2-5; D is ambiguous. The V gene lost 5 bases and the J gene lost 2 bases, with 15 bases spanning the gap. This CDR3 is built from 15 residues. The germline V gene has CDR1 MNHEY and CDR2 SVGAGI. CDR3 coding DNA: TGTGCCAGCAGTATCTCGTGGCAGTCACAAGAGACCCAGTACTTC. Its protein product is CASSISWQSQETQYF.

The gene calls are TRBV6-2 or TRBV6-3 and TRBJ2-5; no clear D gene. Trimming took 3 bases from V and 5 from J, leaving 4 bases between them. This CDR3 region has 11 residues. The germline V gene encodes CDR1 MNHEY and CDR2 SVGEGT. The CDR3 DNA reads TGTGCCAGCAGTTATTCGGAGACCCAGTACTTC. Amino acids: CASSYSETQYF.

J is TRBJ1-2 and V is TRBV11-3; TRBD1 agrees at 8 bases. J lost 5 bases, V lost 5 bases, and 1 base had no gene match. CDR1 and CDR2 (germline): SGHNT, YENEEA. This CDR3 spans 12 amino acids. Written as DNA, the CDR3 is TGTGCCAGCAGCCGACAGGGGTATGGCTACACCTTC. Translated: CASSRQGYGYTF.

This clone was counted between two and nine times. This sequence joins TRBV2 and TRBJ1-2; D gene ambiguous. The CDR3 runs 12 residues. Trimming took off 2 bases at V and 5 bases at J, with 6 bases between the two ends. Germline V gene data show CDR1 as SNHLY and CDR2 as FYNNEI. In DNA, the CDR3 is TGTGCCAGCAGTGAATCTACGTATGGCTACACCTTC. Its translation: CASSESTYGYTF.

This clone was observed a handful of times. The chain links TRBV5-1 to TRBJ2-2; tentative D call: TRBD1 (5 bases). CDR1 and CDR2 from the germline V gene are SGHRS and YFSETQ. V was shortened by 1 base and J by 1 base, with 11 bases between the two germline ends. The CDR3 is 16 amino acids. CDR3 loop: CASSLYYTGNTGELFF. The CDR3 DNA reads TGCGCCAGCAGCTTGTATTACACAGGGAACACCGGGGAGCTGTTTTTT.

The CDR3 bases are TGTGCCAGCAGGCCAACTGGGACAGGGGGCGAGCAGTACTTC. Encoded protein: CASRPTGTGGEQYF. This sequence joins TRBV2 and TRBJ2-7; TRBD1 agrees at 11 bases. The CDR3 is 14 residues long. V gave up 6 bases and J gave up 6 bases; unmatched junction bases: 7. The germline gives CDR1 SNHLY, CDR2 FYNNEI.

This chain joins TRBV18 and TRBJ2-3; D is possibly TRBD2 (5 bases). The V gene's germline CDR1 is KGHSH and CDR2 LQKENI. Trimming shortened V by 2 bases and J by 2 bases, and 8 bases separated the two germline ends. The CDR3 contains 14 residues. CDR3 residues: CASSPSGDTDTQYF. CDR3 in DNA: TGTGCCAGCTCACCAAGCGGAGACACAGATACGCAGTATTTT.

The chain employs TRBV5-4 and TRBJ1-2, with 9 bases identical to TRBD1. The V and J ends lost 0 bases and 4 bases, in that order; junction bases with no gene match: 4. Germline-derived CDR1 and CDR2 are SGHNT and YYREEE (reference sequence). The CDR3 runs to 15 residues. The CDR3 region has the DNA TGTGCCAGCAGCTTGGTGGGACAGGGTACCTATGGCTACACCTTC. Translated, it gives CASSLVGQGTYGYTF.

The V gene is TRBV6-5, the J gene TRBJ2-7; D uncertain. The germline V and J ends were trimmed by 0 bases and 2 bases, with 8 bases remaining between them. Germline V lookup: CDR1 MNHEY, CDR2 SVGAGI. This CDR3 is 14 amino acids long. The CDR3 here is CASSYSVRTYEQYF. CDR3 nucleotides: TGTGCCAGCAGTTACTCGGTCAGAACCTACGAGCAGTACTTC.

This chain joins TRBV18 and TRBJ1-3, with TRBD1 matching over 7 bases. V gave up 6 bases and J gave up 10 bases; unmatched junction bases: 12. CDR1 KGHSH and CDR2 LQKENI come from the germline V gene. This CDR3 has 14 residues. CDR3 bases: TGTGCCAGCTCCCCCGGGACAGACTTTTCGACCATATATTTT. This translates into CASSPGTDFSTIYF.

The CDR3 sequence is CASSSEGVGYGYTF. In DNA form, the CDR3 reads TGTGCCAGCAGCTCTGAGGGGGTCGGCTATGGCTACACCTTC. The chain combines TRBV3-1 (or the pseudogene TRBV3-2) with TRBJ1-2, with D perhaps TRBD1 (6 bases). The CDR3 sequence is 14 residues long. V lost 5 bases to trimming and J lost 4 bases, with 14 bases between them. CDR1 LGHDT and CDR2 YNNKEL come from the germline V gene (reference sequence).

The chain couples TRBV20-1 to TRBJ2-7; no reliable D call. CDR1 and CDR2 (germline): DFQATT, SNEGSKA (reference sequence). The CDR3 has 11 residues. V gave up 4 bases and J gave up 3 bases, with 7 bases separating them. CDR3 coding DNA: TGCAGTGCTAATGCGTTCTACGAGCAGTACTTC. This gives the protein CSANAFYEQYF.

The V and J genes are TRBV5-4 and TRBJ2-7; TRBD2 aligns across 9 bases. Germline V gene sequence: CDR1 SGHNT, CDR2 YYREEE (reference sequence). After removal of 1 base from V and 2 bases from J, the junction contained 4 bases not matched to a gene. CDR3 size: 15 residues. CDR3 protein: CASSLRVAGAYEQYF. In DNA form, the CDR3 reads TGTGCCAGCAGCTTGAGGGTAGCGGGAGCCTACGAGCAGTACTTC.

The CDR3 DNA reads as TGCAGCGTTGGAGACAGGGGGCAAGTGCCCCAGCATTTT. Translated: CSVGDRGQVPQHF. The V and J genes are TRBV29-1 and TRBJ1-5; 10 positions agree with TRBD1. V lost 4 bases and J lost 9; bases outside the gene matches: 6. This CDR3 contains 13 residues. Germline V CDR1 and CDR2: SQVTM, ANQGSEA.

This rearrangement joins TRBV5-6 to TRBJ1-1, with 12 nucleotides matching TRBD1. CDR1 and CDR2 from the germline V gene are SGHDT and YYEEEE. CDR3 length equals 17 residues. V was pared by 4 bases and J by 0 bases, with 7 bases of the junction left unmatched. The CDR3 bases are TGTGCCAGCAGCGGGGACAGGGGGCTAAACATGAACACTGAAGCTTTCTTT. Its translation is CASSGDRGLNMNTEAFF.

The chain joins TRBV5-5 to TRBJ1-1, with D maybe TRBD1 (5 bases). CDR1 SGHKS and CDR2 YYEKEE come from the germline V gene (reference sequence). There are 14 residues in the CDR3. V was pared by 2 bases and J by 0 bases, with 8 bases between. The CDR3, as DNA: TGTGCCAGCAGCTTTGCAGGGATGAACACTGAAGCTTTCTTT. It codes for CASSFAGMNTEAFF.

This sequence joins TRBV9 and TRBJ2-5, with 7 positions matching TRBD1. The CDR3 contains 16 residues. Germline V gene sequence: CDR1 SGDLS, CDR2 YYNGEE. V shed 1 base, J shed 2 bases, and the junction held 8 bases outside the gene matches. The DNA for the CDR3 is TGTGCCAGCAGCGTACACCCGAGCAGGGGGCAAGAGACCCAGTACTTC. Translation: CASSVHPSRGQETQYF.